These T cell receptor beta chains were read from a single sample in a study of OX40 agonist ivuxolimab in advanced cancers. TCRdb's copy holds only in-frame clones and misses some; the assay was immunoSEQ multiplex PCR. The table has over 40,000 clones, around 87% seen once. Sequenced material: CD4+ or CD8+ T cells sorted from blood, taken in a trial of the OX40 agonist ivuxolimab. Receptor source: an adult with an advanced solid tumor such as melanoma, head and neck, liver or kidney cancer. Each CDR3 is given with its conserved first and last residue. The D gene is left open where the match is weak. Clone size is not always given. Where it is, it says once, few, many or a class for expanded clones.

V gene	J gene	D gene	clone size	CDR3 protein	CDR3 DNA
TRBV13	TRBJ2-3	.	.	CASSLRTDTQYF	TGTGCCAGCAGCCTAAGAACAGATACGCAGTATTTT
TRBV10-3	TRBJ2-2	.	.	CAINLGSGTSTGELFF	TGTGCCATCAACCTGGGGTCCGGGACTTCCACCGGGGAGCTGTTTTTT
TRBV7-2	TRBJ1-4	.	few	CASSFRFREKLFF	TGTGCCAGCAGCTTTCGGTTTAGAGAAAAACTGTTTTTT
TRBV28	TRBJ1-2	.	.	CASSFPGPNPYTF	TGTGCCAGCAGTTTCCCCGGACCCAATCCCTACACCTTC
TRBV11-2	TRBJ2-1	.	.	CASSGVVGWQFF	TGTGCCAGCAGCGGAGTGGTTGGGTGGCAGTTCTTC
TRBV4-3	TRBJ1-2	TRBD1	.	CASSRLSGTGDYGYTF	TGCGCCAGCAGCCGCCTTTCCGGGACAGGAGACTATGGCTACACCTTC
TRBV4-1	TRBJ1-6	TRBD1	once	CASSQGQGYNSPLHF	TGCGCCAGCAGCCAGGGACAGGGATATAATTCACCCCTCCACTTT
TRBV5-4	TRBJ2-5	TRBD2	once	CASSEGPRGGQETQYF	TGTGCCAGCAGCGAGGGCCCGCGGGGGGGCCAAGAGACCCAGTACTTC
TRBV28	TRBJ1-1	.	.	CASSLVQMNTEAFF	TGTGCCAGCAGTTTGGTACAGATGAACACTGAAGCTTTCTTT
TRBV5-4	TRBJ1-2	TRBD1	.	CASSPGQASEVGYTF	TGTGCCAGCAGCCCTGGACAGGCCTCCGAGGTGGGCTACACCTTC